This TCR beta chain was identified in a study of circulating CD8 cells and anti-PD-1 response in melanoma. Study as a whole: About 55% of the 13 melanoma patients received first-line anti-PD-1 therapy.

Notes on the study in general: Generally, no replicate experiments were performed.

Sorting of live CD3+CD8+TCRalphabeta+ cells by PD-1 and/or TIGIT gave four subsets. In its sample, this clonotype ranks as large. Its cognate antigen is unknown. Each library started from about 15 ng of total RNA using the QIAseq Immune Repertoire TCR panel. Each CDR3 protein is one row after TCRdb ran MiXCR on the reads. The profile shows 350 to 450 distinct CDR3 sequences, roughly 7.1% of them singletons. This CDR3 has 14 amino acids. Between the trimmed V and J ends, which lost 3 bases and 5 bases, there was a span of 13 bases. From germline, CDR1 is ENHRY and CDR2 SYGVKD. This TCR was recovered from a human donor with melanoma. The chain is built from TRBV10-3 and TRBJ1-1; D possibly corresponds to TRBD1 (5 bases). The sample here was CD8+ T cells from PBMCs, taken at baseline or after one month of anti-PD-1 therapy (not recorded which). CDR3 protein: CAISEAGQKTEAFF. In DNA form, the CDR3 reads TGTGCCATCAGTGAAGCAGGGCAGAAGACTGAAGCTTTCTTT.